This TCR beta chain was captured in a study of cytomegalovirus exposure and HLA in healthy donors. Healthy people donating bone marrow made up the donors. PCR used 60 Vbeta primers and 13 Jbeta primers. Measured with immunoSEQ multiplex PCR; TCRdb has only the in-frame clones, and not every one. This sample contains about 70,000 clones. Sequencing used PBMCs. The sequence was obtained from a female donor in good health and CMV-seropositive.

Written as DNA, the CDR3 is TGTGCCAGTAGTATCCGGGACAGGAACAATCAGCCCCAGCATTTT. Its translation is CASSIRDRNNQPQHF. The chain combines TRBV19 with TRBJ1-5, with TRBD1 matching 8 bases. Germline values: CDR1 LNHDA, CDR2 SQIVND (reference sequence). This CDR3 has 15 residues. The ends lost 3 bases at V and 3 bases at J; junction bases unmatched: 4.